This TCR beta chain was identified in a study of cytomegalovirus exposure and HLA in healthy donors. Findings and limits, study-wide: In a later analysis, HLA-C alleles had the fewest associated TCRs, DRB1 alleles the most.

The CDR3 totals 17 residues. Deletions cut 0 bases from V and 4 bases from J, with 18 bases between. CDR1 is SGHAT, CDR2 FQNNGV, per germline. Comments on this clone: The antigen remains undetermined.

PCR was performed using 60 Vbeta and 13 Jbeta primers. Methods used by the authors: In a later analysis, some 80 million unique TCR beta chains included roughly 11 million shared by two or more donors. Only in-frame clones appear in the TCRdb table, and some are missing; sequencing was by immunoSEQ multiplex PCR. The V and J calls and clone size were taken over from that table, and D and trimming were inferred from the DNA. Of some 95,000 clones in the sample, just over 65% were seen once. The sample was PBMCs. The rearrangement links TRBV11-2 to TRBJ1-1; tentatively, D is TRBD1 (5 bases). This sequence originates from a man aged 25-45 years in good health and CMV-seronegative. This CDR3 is CASSLDQGGFGSTEAFF. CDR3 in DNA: TGTGCCAGCAGCTTAGATCAGGGTGGATTTGGTAGCACTGAAGCTTTCTTT.